These 32 T cell receptor beta chains share one sample of origin, sequenced in a study of cytomegalovirus exposure and HLA in healthy donors. Sequenced by immunoSEQ multiplex PCR; TCRdb stores in-frame clones only, minus some. The table records over 50,000 clones, roughly 95% of them present only once. Source material: PBMCs. The receptors were gathered from a woman aged 18 to 35 in good health and CMV-seronegative.

The rearrangement uses TRBV11-1 and TRBJ2-3; 7 bases align to TRBD2. The germline V gene has CDR1 SGHAT and CDR2 FQDESV (reference sequence). Trimming cost V 3 bases and J 2 bases; bases outside gene matches: 5. This CDR3 is built from 15 residues. This chain's CDR3 is CASSLASGTTDTQYF. CDR3 sequence (DNA): TGTGCCAGCAGCTTGGCTAGCGGAACCACAGATACGCAGTATTTT.

The gene calls are TRBV9 and TRBJ1-3; no firm D call. CDR3 length: 16 amino acids. The germline V gene encodes CDR1 SGDLS and CDR2 YYNGEE. V dropped 0 bases and J dropped 0 bases, with 10 bases sitting between them. CDR3 region: CASSVGNPGSGNTIYF. The CDR3, as DNA: TGTGCCAGCAGCGTAGGTAATCCAGGCTCTGGAAACACCATATATTTT.

V usage is TRBV7-2 and J usage is TRBJ2-5; 9 bases match TRBD2. CDR1 and CDR2 from the germline V gene are SGHTA and FQGNSA. With 1 base clipped from V and 9 bases from J, the junction kept 12 bases outside the gene matches. This CDR3 is built from 16 residues. The CDR3: CASSLGGSGGKGAQYF. The CDR3 DNA is TGTGCCAGCAGCTTAGGGGGTAGCGGGGGCAAAGGGGCCCAGTACTTC.

The V gene is TRBV7-3, the J gene TRBJ2-1; 8 nucleotides agree with TRBD2. This CDR3 comprises 14 residues. J lost 15 bases, V lost 0 bases, and 10 bases had no gene match. Germline V CDR1 and CDR2: SGHTA, FQGTGA. The CDR3 loop reads CASSLTSRAGVAFF. The CDR3 coding sequence is TGTGCCAGCAGCTTAACCTCAAGAGCGGGAGTGGCGTTCTTC. The full variable domain, with the rest looked up from reference TRBV7-3 and TRBJ2-1, is GAGVSQTPSNKVTEKGKYVELRCDPISGHTALYWYRQSLGQGPEFLIYFQGTGAADDSGLPNDRFFAVRPEGSVSTLKIQRTERGDSAVYLCASSLTSRAGVAFFGPGTRLTVL.

The V gene is TRBV29-1, the J gene TRBJ2-3, with 7 bases that match TRBD1. This CDR3 is 15 amino acids long. CDR1 and CDR2 from the germline V gene are SQVTM and ANQGSEA. V lost 4 bases and J lost 2; bases outside the gene matches: 9. CDR3 protein: CSVGGYRGPTDTQYF. CDR3 coding DNA: TGCAGCGTTGGGGGTTACAGGGGCCCCACAGATACGCAGTATTTT.

The V gene is TRBV19, the J gene TRBJ1-1, with D perhaps matching TRBD1 (6 bases). Trimming pared 5 bases from V and 0 bases from J, leaving 10 bases between. Looked up from germline, CDR1 is LNHDA and CDR2 is SQIVND (reference sequence). The CDR3 covers 14 residues. Here the CDR3 DNA reads TGTGCCAGTAGTTCGGGGACACTGAACACTGAAGCTTTCTTT. Its protein is CASSSGTLNTEAFF.

J is TRBJ2-1 and V is TRBV14; weak D call: TRBD1 (6 bases). CDR1 and CDR2 (germline): SGHDN, FVKESK. The CDR3 is made up of 15 amino acids. V was pared by 4 bases and J by 0 bases, with 10 bases between. The CDR3 DNA reads TGTGCCAGCAGCCGGGGGCTCGGCTCCTACAATGAGCAGTTCTTC. Its translation is CASSRGLGSYNEQFF.

The chain joins TRBV5-6 to TRBJ1-2; 10 bases align to TRBD1. V trimming: 2 bases; J trimming: 4 bases; junction bases outside the gene matches: 11. Looked up from germline, CDR1 is SGHDT and CDR2 is YYEEEE. This CDR3 contains 17 residues. CDR3 DNA sequence: TGTGCCAGCAGCTTTTGGGGGACAGGGGATTTCATCTATGGCTACACCTTC. Its protein product is CASSFWGTGDFIYGYTF. The full variable domain, with the rest looked up from reference TRBV5-6 and TRBJ1-2, is DAGVTQSPTHLIKTRGQQVTLRCSPKSGHDTVSWYQQALGQGPQFIFQYYEEEERQRGNFPDRFSGHQFPNYSSELNVNALLLGDSALYLCASSFWGTGDFIYGYTFGSGTRLTVV.

J is TRBJ2-1 and V is TRBV30; no firm D call. V was trimmed by 5 bases and J by 5 bases, leaving 10 bases between them. The length of the CDR3 is 12 residues. Germline loops: CDR1 GTSNPN, CDR2 SVGIG (reference sequence). CDR3 protein: CAWAEWHNEQFF. DNA of the CDR3: TGTGCCTGGGCGGAGTGGCACAATGAGCAGTTCTTC.

V is TRBV10-3 and J is TRBJ1-1, with 7 bases aligning to TRBD1. Unmatched junction bases numbered 12, after V lost 10 bases and J lost 4 bases. CDR1 and CDR2 (germline): ENHRY, SYGVKD. This CDR3 region has 14 residues. This CDR3 is CATSEEGAGTEAFF. In DNA, the CDR3 is TGTGCCACCTCCGAAGAGGGGGCCGGCACTGAAGCTTTCTTT.

CDR3 sequence reads: CASSLGNRGPRLFF. The DNA for the CDR3 is TGTGCCAGCAGCTTAGGAAACAGGGGCCCGCGACTGTTTTTT. The chain recombines TRBV7-9 with TRBJ1-4; the match to TRBD1 covers 7 bases. Germline values: CDR1 SEHNR, CDR2 FQNEAQ (reference sequence). V trimming: 1 base; J trimming: 13 bases; junction bases outside the gene matches: 9. This CDR3 has 14 amino acids.

CDR3 amino acids: CASSFGPGSGGHEQYF. The CDR3, as DNA: TGTGCCAGCAGTTTCGGACCGGGATCGGGCGGGCACGAGCAGTACTTC. This rearrangement joins TRBV28 to TRBJ2-7, with D perhaps matching TRBD2 (5 bases). The V and J ends lost 3 bases and 5 bases respectively, with 20 bases between them. Germline V gives CDR1 MDHEN, CDR2 SYDVKM. The CDR3 totals 16 residues.

This clone has more than one count but fewer than ten. The chain uses TRBV6-5 and TRBJ1-2; D is perhaps TRBD1 (6 bases). CDR3 size: 12 residues. Germline-derived CDR1 and CDR2 are MNHEY and SVGAGI. Between the trimmed V and J ends, which lost 7 bases and 9 bases, there was a span of 15 bases. The CDR3 bases are TGTGCCAGCACCACTGGGGGCTCGCGCTACACCTTC. This gives the protein CASTTGGSRYTF.

The CDR3: CASSLGNEQFF. As DNA, the CDR3 is TGTGCCAGTAGTCTCGGCAATGAGCAGTTCTTC. J is TRBJ2-1 and V is TRBV19, with D hard to call. V was cut by 5 bases and J by 6 bases, with 5 bases left in between. The CDR3 extends over 11 amino acids. The germline V gene has CDR1 LNHDA and CDR2 SQIVND (reference sequence).

The V call is TRBV11-3, the J call TRBJ2-1, with D perhaps TRBD2 (6 bases). This CDR3 spans 14 amino acids. Looked up from germline, CDR1 is SGHNT and CDR2 is YENEEA. V was shortened by 1 base and J by 11 bases, with 15 bases between the two germline ends. The CDR3 here is CASSLVEGSGQQFF. The CDR3, as DNA: TGTGCCAGCAGCTTAGTGGAGGGTTCGGGACAGCAGTTCTTC.

V gene TRBV7-9 combines with J gene TRBJ2-3; possible D gene TRBD2, 6 bases. CDR1 is SEHNR and CDR2 is FQNEAQ in the germline V gene (reference sequence). The germline V and J ends were trimmed by 8 bases and 5 bases, with 14 bases remaining between them. This CDR3 has 13 residues. For the CDR3, the DNA is TGTGCCAGCGGACATGGGGGGATAGATACGCAGTATTTT. Translated: CASGHGGIDTQYF.

The chain's CDR3 is CASSGLTSYEQYF. In nucleotides, the CDR3 is TGTGCCAGTAGTGGTCTAACCTCCTACGAGCAGTACTTC. This chain uses TRBV19 with TRBJ2-7; D is unclear. The CDR3 runs to 13 residues. Germline V CDR1 and CDR2: LNHDA, SQIVND (reference sequence). The V end lost 5 bases, the J end lost 0 bases, and 8 bases lay between the germline ends.

V is TRBV7-2 and J is TRBJ1-1, with D possibly TRBD1 on 6 matching bases. Germline assignment: CDR1 SGHTA and CDR2 FQGNSA. The germline V and J ends were trimmed by 5 bases and 5 bases, with 12 bases remaining between them. The CDR3 has 13 residues. CDR3 residues: CASSPKGGTEAFF. CDR3 in DNA: TGTGCCAGCAGCCCCAAGGGGGGGACTGAAGCTTTCTTT.

The J gene is TRBJ1-1, the V gene TRBV27, with D possibly being TRBD1 (5 bases). The CDR3 loop spans 13 amino acids. Germline CDR1 and CDR2: MNHEY and SMNVEV (reference sequence). V was trimmed by 8 bases and J by 3 bases, leaving 13 bases between them. The CDR3 nucleotides read TGTGCCAGCGGCGGGGCTGGGGACACTGAAGCTTTCTTT. The encoded protein is CASGGAGDTEAFF.

The chain joins TRBV6-5 to TRBJ2-2; 7 positions agree with TRBD1. The length of the CDR3 is 13 residues. Trimming at V came to 8 bases and at J to 2 bases, leaving 2 bases not matched to a gene. Per the germline V gene, CDR1 is MNHEY and CDR2 is SVGAGI. The CDR3: CASRDSNTGELFF. The CDR3 DNA follows: TGTGCCAGCCGGGACAGCAACACCGGGGAGCTGTTTTTT.

J is TRBJ1-1 and V is TRBV4-1; TRBD1 aligns across 7 bases. This CDR3 contains 17 residues. Per the germline V gene, CDR1 is MGHRA and CDR2 is YSYEKL. The V gene end was trimmed by 1 base and the J gene end by 1 base; junction bases not matched to a gene: 9. This chain's CDR3 is CASSQGIGGAGNTEAFF. The CDR3 region has the DNA TGCGCCAGCAGCCAAGGGATAGGGGGCGCGGGGAACACTGAAGCTTTCTTT.

This chain joins TRBV18 and TRBJ1-5; the D gene is possibly TRBD1 (6 bases). V lost 2 bases and J 11 bases, leaving 25 bases between the germline ends. The germline CDR1 and CDR2 sequences are KGHSH and LQKENI. The CDR3 runs to 17 residues. The CDR3 DNA reads TGTGCCAGCTCACCAACCGCCGGACAGCGTCGCAATCATGCCCAGCATTTT. This encodes CASSPTAGQRRNHAQHF.

This clone was counted once. J is TRBJ2-5 and V is TRBV10-1, with D perhaps matching TRBD1 (7 bases). CDR3 length equals 16 residues. V gave up 6 bases and J gave up 1 base, with 18 bases separating them. Germline-derived CDR1 and CDR2 are WNHNN and SYGVQD (reference sequence). CDR3 in DNA: TGCGCCAGCAGCGAAGGGACCCAGGGGGGCCAAGAGACCCAGTACTTC. It translates to CASSEGTQGGQETQYF.

This clone was found once. This rearrangement joins TRBV28 to TRBJ1-1; D remains unclear. V lost 2 bases, J lost 7 bases, and 8 bases lay in between. Germline V CDR1 and CDR2: MDHEN, SYDVKM. CDR3 length: 12 residues. The CDR3 here is CASSLRGNEAFF. The CDR3 region has the DNA TGTGCCAGCAGTTTAAGAGGAAATGAAGCTTTCTTT. The full variable domain, completed using reference TRBV28 and TRBJ1-1, is DVKVTQSSRYLVKRTGEKVFLECVQDMDHENMFWYRQDPGLGLRLIYFSYDVKMKEKGDIPEGYSVSREKKERFSLILESASTNQTSMYLCASSLRGNEAFFGQGTRLTVV.

The rearrangement joins TRBV11-3 to TRBJ2-7; 14 bases fit TRBD2. In germline, CDR1 is SGHNT, CDR2 YENEEA. The CDR3 is made up of 15 amino acids. J gave up 3 bases and V 5 bases, and 3 bases lay outside the gene matches. This chain's CDR3 is CASSPGTSGGYEQYF. CDR3 in DNA: TGTGCCAGCAGCCCCGGGACTAGCGGGGGCTACGAGCAGTACTTC.

This chain joins TRBV11-1 and TRBJ2-1; TRBD2 matches at 11 bases. Germline CDR1 and CDR2: SGHAT and FQDESV (reference sequence). This CDR3 is built from 18 residues. V lost 5 bases and J lost 0; bases outside the gene matches: 9. The CDR3 nucleotides read TGTGCCAGCAGCCCCCGACTAGCGGGAACGAGCTCCTACAATGAGCAGTTCTTC. Amino acids: CASSPRLAGTSSYNEQFF.

The table lists this clone with a count of one. This sequence joins TRBV7-2 and TRBJ2-3, with TRBD2 matching 8 bases. V gave up 5 bases and J gave up 1 base; unmatched junction bases: 5. Per germline, CDR1 SGHTA and CDR2 FQGNSA. The CDR3 is 15 residues long. Here the CDR3 reads CASSAGLAGTDTQYF. CDR3 bases: TGTGCCAGCAGCGCAGGACTAGCTGGCACAGATACGCAGTATTTT.

This rearrangement joins TRBV7-3 to TRBJ1-4, with 8 bases fitting TRBD1. Germline V lookup: CDR1 SGHTA, CDR2 FQGTGA. CDR3 size: 13 residues. V dropped 5 bases and J dropped 12; count of bases not matched to a gene: 8. The CDR3 sequence is CASSPRPGGQLFF. In DNA form, the CDR3 reads TGTGCCAGCAGCCCAAGACCAGGGGGCCAACTGTTTTTT.

The V call is TRBV19, the J call TRBJ2-2; D perhaps matches TRBD2 (6 bases). This CDR3 contains 14 residues. Looked up from germline, CDR1 is LNHDA and CDR2 is SQIVND (reference sequence). Trimming took off 5 bases at V and 4 bases at J, with 11 bases between the two ends. CDR3 in amino acids: CASSAGPGTGELFF. DNA for the CDR3: TGTGCCAGTAGTGCGGGGCCGGGCACCGGGGAGCTGTTTTTT.

The chain carries TRBV15 and TRBJ1-1, with a possible D match to TRBD1 (6 bases). The CDR3 is 15 residues long. The germline CDR1 and CDR2 sequences are LNHNV and YYDKDF (reference sequence). V was cut by 3 bases and J by 4 bases, with 15 bases left in between. The DNA for the CDR3 is TGTGCCACCAGCAGGAGGGAGGGGGTCGGCACTGAAGCTTTCTTT. Translation gives CATSRREGVGTEAFF.

This clone was seen a few times. The V gene is TRBV4-2, the J gene TRBJ2-7; TRBD2 aligns across 7 bases. The CDR3 contains 16 residues. The V and J ends lost 0 bases and 4 bases, in that order; junction bases with no gene match: 9. CDR1 is LGHNA and CDR2 is YNFKEQ in the germline V gene. DNA for the CDR3: TGTGCCAGCAGCCAAGAGGGGCGCGGGAGTGGGTACGAGCAGTACTTC. It encodes CASSQEGRGSGYEQYF.

The chain's CDR3 is CSAGGTLTQYF. The CDR3 nucleotides read TGCAGCGCCGGGGGGACCCTTACGCAGTATTTT. The chain is built from TRBV29-1 and TRBJ2-3; TRBD2 agrees at 7 bases. CDR1 is SQVTM, CDR2 ANQGSEA, per germline. The J segment lost 8 bases and the V segment lost 7 bases, leaving 6 bases of the junction unmatched. This CDR3 region has 11 residues.